This TCR beta chain was profiled in a study of control samples from healthy donors and cancer patients. Sequencing used immunoSEQ multiplex PCR; TCRdb keeps in-frame clones, though not all of them. The table shows over 70,000 clones, with 85% to 90% occurring only once. Germline CDR1 is GTSNPN and CDR2 is SVGIG (reference sequence). V shed 2 bases and J shed 3 bases, with 14 bases lying between them. The CDR3 sequence is 14 residues long. Sequences were obtained from blood. This TCR was recovered from an older woman in good health. The chain recombines TRBV30 with TRBJ2-7; D may be TRBD1 (5 bases). The CDR3 region has the DNA TGTGCCTGGAGTCTCAGGGTTTGGGACTACGAGCAGTACTTC. Translating gives CAWSLRVWDYEQYF.